The T cell receptor (beta chain) under discussion was sequenced for a study of PD-1 blockade in classical Hodgkin lymphoma. The CDR3 covers 13 residues. Unmatched junction bases numbered 3, after V lost 4 bases and J lost 3 bases. Germline lookup yields CDR1 MNHEY and CDR2 SVGAGI. Whole-study results and caveats: While CD8+ TCR diversity did not rise significantly by C4D1, CD4+ TCR diversity did. As was reported, newly diagnosed patients showed lower baseline TCR diversity than healthy donors did.

Every patient experienced relapse after autologous stem cell transplantation, and brentuximab vedotin exposure varied. As for this clone: Its cognate antigen is unknown.

Generated by immunoSEQ multiplex PCR, the TCRdb table keeps only in-frame clones and is missing some. The table includes fewer than 45,000 clones, about 85% detected once. The starting material was peripheral blood mononuclear cells (PBMCs), obtained before the second cycle of nivolumab. The genes are TRBV6-5 and TRBJ2-7; 7 nucleotides align to TRBD2. The origin of this receptor is a human donor with classical Hodgkin lymphoma. CDR3 DNA sequence: TGTGCCAGCAGTTTGGGGGGGTACTACGAGCAGTACTTC. Its translation: CASSLGGYYEQYF.